Presented here are 23 T cell receptor beta chains from one specimen sequenced in a study of T cells in Graves' hyperthyroidism and ophthalmopathy. The TCR beta CDR3 regions underwent amplification using RNA transcripts as the source. First-round RT-PCR of the TCR CDR3 relied on the HTBI primer set. TCRdb itself ran the multiplex PCR reads through MiXCR, one entry per CDR3 protein. This sample has 600,000 to 850,000 distinct CDR3 sequences, with over 15% found just once. The sequenced sample consisted of blood. The receptors were gathered from a woman between 50 and 59 years old with Graves' hyperthyroidism that later progressed to Graves' ophthalmopathy.

This clonotype was observed many times. The chain is built from TRBV6-1 and TRBJ2-1; TRBD2 might be the D (7 bases). CDR3 size: 13 residues. Looked up from germline, CDR1 is MNHNS and CDR2 is SASEGT. The V gene lost 6 bases and the J gene lost 4 bases, with 10 bases spanning the gap. This chain's CDR3 is CASRGGLYNEQFF. CDR3 bases: TGTGCCAGCAGAGGGGGACTATACAATGAGCAGTTCTTC.

The chain links TRBV5-1 to TRBJ2-1; tentative D call: TRBD1 (6 bases). The length of the CDR3 is 14 residues. From germline, CDR1 is SGHRS and CDR2 YFSETQ. With 4 bases removed from V and 4 bases from J, the gap between germline ends came to 12 bases. The CDR3 region is CASSDSGVYNEQFF. The DNA for the CDR3 is TGCGCCAGCAGCGATTCAGGGGTTTACAATGAGCAGTTCTTC.

For this clonotype: This may come from a read error, since a much larger clone is one base off. V and J are TRBV18 and TRBJ1-5; D gene ambiguous. CDR3 length: 14 amino acids. Germline V gives CDR1 KGHSH, CDR2 LQKENI. Written as DNA, the CDR3 is TGTGCCAGCCCACCACGGCAGGACGATCAGCCCCAGCATTTT. Its protein is CASPPRQDDQPQHF. The full variable domain, its missing parts supplied by reference TRBV18 and TRBJ1-5, is NAGVMQNPRHLVRRRGQEARLRCSPMKGHSHVYWYRQLPEEGLKFMVYLQKENIIDESGMPKERFSAEFPKEGPSILRIQQVVRGDSAAYFCASPPRQDDQPQHFGDGTRLSIL.

This clonotype occurred a few times. The chain couples TRBV6-5 to TRBJ2-7, with D perhaps matching TRBD1 or TRBD2 (5 bases each). Trimming cost V 3 bases and J 1 base, with 19 bases left between them. Germline CDR1 is MNHEY and CDR2 is SVGAGI. The CDR3 spans 17 residues. CDR3 sequence: CASSYEGWGIPSYEQYF. The CDR3 DNA reads as TGTGCCAGCAGTTATGAGGGTTGGGGGATTCCGTCCTACGAGCAGTACTTC.

This clonotype was detected only a few times. V is TRBV7-9 and J is TRBJ2-1; tentatively, D is TRBD2 (6 bases). The germline V and J ends were trimmed by 4 bases and 2 bases, with 18 bases remaining between them. The CDR3 consists of 17 residues. Germline CDR1 is SEHNR and CDR2 is FQNEAQ (reference sequence). The CDR3 region is CASSSPRGYLAYNEQFF. CDR3 DNA sequence: TGTGCCAGCAGCTCACCACGGGGGTACCTAGCCTACAATGAGCAGTTCTTC.

At least ten counts were recorded for this clonotype. This chain joins TRBV27 and TRBJ1-1, with 8 bases that match TRBD1. J lost 3 bases, V lost 7 bases, and 7 bases had no gene match. Germline loops: CDR1 MNHEY, CDR2 SMNVEV (reference sequence). CDR3 length: 14 amino acids. CDR3 in amino acids: CASNYRGAYTEAFF. The DNA for the CDR3 is TGTGCCAGCAATTACAGGGGGGCCTACACTGAAGCTTTCTTT.

This clonotype was counted at least ten times. The gene calls are TRBV6-2 or TRBV6-3 and TRBJ1-4; D uncertain. The V and J ends lost 5 bases and 0 bases respectively, with 13 bases between them. The CDR3 is made up of 16 amino acids. Germline V lookup: CDR1 MNHEY, CDR2 SVGEGT. The CDR3 is CASSGDKEATNEKLFF. The CDR3 DNA sequence: TGTGCCAGCAGTGGAGACAAAGAAGCAACTAATGAAAAACTGTTTTTT.

At least ten counts were recorded for this clonotype. This chain connects TRBV20-1 to TRBJ1-6, with D maybe TRBD1 (6 bases). Germline V gene sequence: CDR1 DFQATT, CDR2 SNEGSKA (reference sequence). The CDR3 loop spans 15 amino acids. V was pared by 6 bases and J by 5 bases, with 17 bases between. CDR3 residues: CSARKGDLHNSPLHF. CDR3 coding DNA: TGCAGTGCCAGGAAGGGGGACCTACATAATTCACCCCTCCACTTT.

The V gene is TRBV19, the J gene TRBJ1-2; no definite D call. The CDR3 extends over 14 amino acids. Germline CDR1 reads LNHDA; CDR2 reads SQIVND (reference sequence). With 3 bases removed from V and 1 base from J, the gap between germline ends came to 9 bases. DNA for the CDR3: TGTGCCAGTAGTATCGGAGCCGGTAACTATGGCTACACCTTC. Its translation: CASSIGAGNYGYTF.

Of note for this clonotype: A read error is possible here, since a much larger clone lies one base away. The chain links TRBV12-3 or TRBV12-4 to TRBJ1-1; D not resolved. V was shortened by 3 bases and J by 6 bases, with 11 bases between the two germline ends. This CDR3 comprises 13 residues. Here the CDR3 reads CASSFGRQAEAFF. Here the CDR3 DNA reads TGTGCCAGCAGTTTTGGCCGGCAGGCTGAAGCTTTCTTT.

This clonotype was seen only a few times. This sequence joins TRBV29-1 and TRBJ1-2; D remains unclear. Germline V gene data show CDR1 as SQVTM and CDR2 as ANQGSEA. The CDR3 contains 15 residues. V was trimmed by 0 bases and J by 2 bases, leaving 13 bases between them. The CDR3 DNA is TGCAGCGTTGAAGATCCCCCCCCGACCAACTATGGCTACACCTTC. This codes for CSVEDPPPTNYGYTF.

This clonotype was picked up a small number of times. The J gene is TRBJ1-2, the V gene TRBV10-1; no clear D. The CDR3 has 13 residues. The V end was cut by 4 bases, the J end by 3 bases, with 9 bases between. CDR1 is WNHNN and CDR2 is SYGVQD in the germline V gene (reference sequence). CDR3 loop: CASSAWGDYGYTF. The CDR3 DNA follows: TGCGCCAGCAGTGCTTGGGGTGACTATGGCTACACCTTC.

This chain uses TRBV2 with TRBJ2-5; 11 bases line up with TRBD2. The trim removed 7 bases at V and 5 bases at J, leaving 15 bases unmatched. Germline V gives CDR1 SNHLY, CDR2 FYNNEI. This CDR3 contains 17 residues. CDR3 region: CASNHGLAGYAKETQYF. CDR3 in DNA: TGTGCCAGCAACCACGGACTAGCGGGTTATGCAAAGGAGACCCAGTACTTC.

This clonotype occurred many times. This chain uses TRBV3-1 with TRBJ1-2, with a possible D match to TRBD1 (5 bases). Germline lookup yields CDR1 LGHDT and CDR2 YNNKEL (reference sequence). There are 14 residues in the CDR3. The V and J ends lost 1 base and 4 bases respectively, with 10 bases between them. For the CDR3, the DNA is TGTGCCAGCAGCCAAGTTACAGGCCCCTATGGCTACACCTTC. Encoded protein: CASSQVTGPYGYTF.

The rearrangement links TRBV6-1 to TRBJ2-7; D unclear. The CDR3 totals 15 residues. V lost 6 bases to trimming and J lost 0 bases, with 15 bases between them. The germline V gene has CDR1 MNHNS and CDR2 SASEGT. The CDR3 coding sequence is TGTGCCAGCAGAATACAGAGTCCTGTCTCCTACGAGCAGTACTTC. It is translated as CASRIQSPVSYEQYF.

This chain uses TRBV10-2 with TRBJ1-4, with a weak D call TRBD1 (6 bases). The CDR3 sequence is 15 residues long. Germline V gene lookup returns CDR1 WSHSY and CDR2 SAAADI. With 2 bases removed from V and 4 bases from J, the gap between germline ends came to 11 bases. The CDR3 nucleotides read TGCGCCAGCAGTGAGGACAGGAGAATTAATGAAAAACTGTTTTTT. Translation gives CASSEDRRINEKLFF.

This clonotype was detected a few times. CDR3 sequence: CASSLGGTGRTGELFF. The DNA of the CDR3 is TGTGCCAGCAGCCTGGGCGGGACAGGGAGAACCGGGGAGCTGTTTTTT. The chain employs TRBV12-3 or TRBV12-4 and TRBJ2-2; 9 bases match TRBD1. The CDR3 extends over 16 amino acids. V dropped 6 bases and J dropped 5; count of bases not matched to a gene: 10.

In this sample, this clonotype turned up once. This rearrangement joins TRBV27 to TRBJ2-7; D not certain. There are 13 residues in the CDR3. Trimming took 5 bases from V and 6 from J, leaving 14 bases between them. Germline V gives CDR1 MNHEY, CDR2 SMNVEV (reference sequence). CDR3 amino acids: CASSRTSPSEQYF. The CDR3 nucleotides are TGTGCCAGCAGTCGGACGTCACCGAGCGAGCAGTACTTC.

The table lists this clonotype with many counts. This sequence joins TRBV12-3 or TRBV12-4 and TRBJ2-5; TRBD2 agrees at 7 bases. This CDR3 has 16 amino acids. The V gene end was trimmed by 7 bases and the J gene end by 5 bases; junction bases not matched to a gene: 16. In DNA form, the CDR3 reads TGTGCCAGCACCCTACGGGGAGGGAAGGAGAGGGAGACCCAGTACTTC. This translates into CASTLRGGKERETQYF.

This clonotype was detected a few times. This chain connects TRBV5-1 to TRBJ1-4; TRBD1 matches at 7 bases. This CDR3 has 15 residues. From germline, CDR1 is SGHRS and CDR2 YFSETQ. With 3 bases clipped from V and 5 bases from J, the junction kept 7 bases outside the gene matches. The CDR3 sequence: CASSSDYRGNEKLFF. The CDR3 DNA reads TGCGCCAGCAGCTCGGATTACAGGGGAAATGAAAAACTGTTTTTT.

This clonotype turned up a few times. The V and J genes are TRBV19 and TRBJ1-2, with D unclear. Germline V gene data show CDR1 as LNHDA and CDR2 as SQIVND (reference sequence). Trimming took off 1 base at V and 3 bases at J, with 6 bases between the two ends. The length of the CDR3 is 13 residues. CDR3 in DNA: TGTGCCAGTAGTATAGCCGGGGACTATGGCTACACCTTC. The encoded protein is CASSIAGDYGYTF.

In the case of this clonotype: It may be a read error: a sequence one base away is much more abundant. This chain uses TRBV29-1 with TRBJ1-2, with a weak D call TRBD1 (5 bases). The CDR3 has 13 residues. CDR1 and CDR2 (germline): SQVTM, ANQGSEA. This chain's CDR3 is CGVEDQGDYGYTF. The CDR3 DNA is TGCGGCGTTGAAGATCAGGGAGACTATGGCTACACCTTC.

The chain has TRBV5-5 and TRBJ1-4; no firm D call. CDR3 length: 17 amino acids. The germline gives CDR1 SGHKS, CDR2 YYEKEE (reference sequence). V was shortened by 4 bases and J by 0 bases, with 16 bases between the two germline ends. For the CDR3, the DNA is TGTGCCAGCAGCCCCCGGGTTGGCTTTGCAACTAATGAAAAACTGTTTTTT. Residues: CASSPRVGFATNEKLFF.